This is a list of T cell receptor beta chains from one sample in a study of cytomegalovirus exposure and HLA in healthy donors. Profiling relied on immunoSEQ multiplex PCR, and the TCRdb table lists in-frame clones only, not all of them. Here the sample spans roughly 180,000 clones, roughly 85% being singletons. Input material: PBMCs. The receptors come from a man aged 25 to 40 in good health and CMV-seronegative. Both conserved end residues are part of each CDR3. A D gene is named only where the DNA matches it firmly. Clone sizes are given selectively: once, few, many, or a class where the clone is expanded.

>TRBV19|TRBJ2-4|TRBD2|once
TGTGCCAGTAGTCTGGGACTAGCGGGGGGGCTACTAGCCAAAAACATTCAGTACTTC
CASSLGLAGGLLAKNIQYF
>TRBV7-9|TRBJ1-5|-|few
TGTGCCAGCAGCTTAGGGTCGGGGGTCAATCAGCCCCAGCATTTT
CASSLGSGVNQPQHF
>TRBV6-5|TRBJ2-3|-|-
TGTGCCAGCAGCCGCTGGGCTAGCCGGGAAGATACGCAGTATTTT
CASSRWASREDTQYF
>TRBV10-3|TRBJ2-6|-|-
TGTGCCATCAGTGAGCCGACAGCCTCTGGGGCCAACGTCCTGACTTTC
CAISEPTASGANVLTF
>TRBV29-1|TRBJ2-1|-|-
TGCAGCGGGGAAGGGGTAGCCAATGAGCAGTTCTTC
CSGEGVANEQFF
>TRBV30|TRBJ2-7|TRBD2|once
TGTGCCTGGAATAGGGGACTAGCGGGTCCCTACGAGCAGTACTTC
CAWNRGLAGPYEQYF
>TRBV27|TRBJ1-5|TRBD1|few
TGTGCCAGCAGCAGCAGGGGGGTTAATGAGCCCCAGCATTTT
CASSSRGVNEPQHF
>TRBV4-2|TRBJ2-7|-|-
TGTGCCAGCAGCCAAGATTGGGGAGGCGGGATTGGTTCCTACGAGCAGTACTTC
CASSQDWGGGIGSYEQYF
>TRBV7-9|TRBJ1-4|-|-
TGTGCCAGCAGCTTAAGTCGCAAGGGGTCTGCTAATGAAAAACTGTTTTTT
CASSLSRKGSANEKLFF
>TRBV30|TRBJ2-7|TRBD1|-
TGTGCCTGCACTAGGGACAGCCACTACGAGCAGTACTTC
CACTRDSHYEQYF
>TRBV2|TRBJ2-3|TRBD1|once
TGTGCCAGCAGCCGGGACAGTTCTTCGGATACGCAGTATTTT
CASSRDSSSDTQYF
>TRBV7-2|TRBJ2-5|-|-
TGTGCCAGCAGCTTATACGACAGCAGTGCGGCCCAGTACTTC
CASSLYDSSAAQYF
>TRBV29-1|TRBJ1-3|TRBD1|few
TGCAGCGTTTTCACAGACAGGGTATCTGGAAACACCATATATTTT
CSVFTDRVSGNTIYF
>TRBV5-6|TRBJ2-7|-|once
TGTGCCAGCAGCTGGCGGGCGGCTGAAAGAACCTACGAGCAGTACTTC
CASSWRAAERTYEQYF
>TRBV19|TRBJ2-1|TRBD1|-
TGTGCCACCGTCCGGGACAGGGTGGACAATGAGCAGTTCTTC
CATVRDRVDNEQFF
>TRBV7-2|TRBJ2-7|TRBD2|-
TGTGCCAGCAGCTTAGCCGGGAGGGGATTTGGGCAGTACTTC
CASSLAGRGFGQYF
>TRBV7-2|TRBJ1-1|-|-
TGTGCCAGCAGAGGAGGACTACAAGCTTTCTTT
CASRGGLQAFF
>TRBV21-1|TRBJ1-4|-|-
TGTGCGAGCGCGTGGGCCACTTTCCCTTCTAATGAAAAACTGTTTTTT
CASAWATFPSNEKLFF
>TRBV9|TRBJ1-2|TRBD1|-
TGTGCCAGCAGCGCGAGAGGGACAGGGAACGGCTACACCTTC
CASSARGTGNGYTF
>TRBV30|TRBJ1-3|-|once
TGTGCCTGGAGTGTAACAGACGGAAACACCATATATTTT
CAWSVTDGNTIYF
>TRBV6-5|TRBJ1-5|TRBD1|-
TGTGCCAGCAGTCTGACAGGGGAGCGCAATCAGCCCCAGCATTTT
CASSLTGERNQPQHF
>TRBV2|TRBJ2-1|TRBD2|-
TGTGCCAGCAGCCAAGCGGGAGCAGCCAATGAGCAGTTCTTC
CASSQAGAANEQFF
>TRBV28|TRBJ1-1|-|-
TGTGCCAGCAGTTTTGGGGGCCGGCACACTGAAGCTTTCTTT
CASSFGGRHTEAFF
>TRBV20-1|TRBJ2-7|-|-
TGCAGTGCTAGAAACGTTCGCGAGTACTTC
CSARNVREYF
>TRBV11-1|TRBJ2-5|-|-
TGTGCCAGCAGCCCCTCCTACCACCAAGAGACCCAGTACTTC
CASSPSYHQETQYF
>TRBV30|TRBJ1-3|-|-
TGTGCCTGGAGTCCTACAGAGTTAAACACCATATATTTT
CAWSPTELNTIYF
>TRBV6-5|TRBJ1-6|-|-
TGTGCCAGCAGTTATTACAGACAAAATTCACCCCTCCACTTT
CASSYYRQNSPLHF
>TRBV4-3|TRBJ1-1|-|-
TGCGCCAGCAGCCAAGATCACCCAGGCCCCGGTATTCGTCCCCAAGCTTTCTTT
CASSQDHPGPGIRPQAFF
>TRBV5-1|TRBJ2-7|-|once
TGCGCCAGCAGCTTGTCCCTCTCCGAGCAGTACTTC
CASSLSLSEQYF
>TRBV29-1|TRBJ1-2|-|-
TGCAGCGTGTCGACAGTCCAAGGCTATGGCTACACCTTC
CSVSTVQGYGYTF
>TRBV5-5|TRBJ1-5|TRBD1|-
TGTGCCAGCAGCTCAGGAGGGGGCGTCAATCAGCCCCAGCATTTT
CASSSGGGVNQPQHF
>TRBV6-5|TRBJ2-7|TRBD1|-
TGTGCCAGTAGTTACTCGTGGACAGGCTACGAGCAGTACTTC
CASSYSWTGYEQYF
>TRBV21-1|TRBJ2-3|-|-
TGTGCCAGCAGCAATCGAGGCGTTGGAAAAGATACGCAGTATTTT
CASSNRGVGKDTQYF
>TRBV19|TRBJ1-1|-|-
TGTGCCAGTAGTATCGTCCCAGGGTCGAACACTGAAGCTTTCTTT
CASSIVPGSNTEAFF
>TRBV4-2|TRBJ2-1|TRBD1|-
TGTGCCAGCAGCCAAGACCCCCCAATGGACAGGTTCAATGAGCAGTTCTTC
CASSQDPPMDRFNEQFF
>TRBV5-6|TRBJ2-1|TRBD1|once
TGTGCCAGCAGATCATCGGGACAGACAAAGGGCGGTGAGCAGTTCTTC
CASRSSGQTKGGEQFF
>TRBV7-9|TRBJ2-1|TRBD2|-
TGTGCCAGCAGCTTAGAGGGTAGCGGGTGGCAGTTCTTC
CASSLEGSGWQFF
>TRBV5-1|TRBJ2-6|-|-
TGCGCCAGCAGCTCCACAGGGTCCAATTCGTTCTCTGGGGCCAACGTCCTGACTTTC
CASSSTGSNSFSGANVLTF
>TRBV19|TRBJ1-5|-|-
TGTGCCAGTAATGGGGCAGATCGGAATCAGCCCCAGCATTTT
CASNGADRNQPQHF
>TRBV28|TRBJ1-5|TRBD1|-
TGTGCCAGCAGTTCCCACCGGACAGGGGATAGCAATCAGCCCCAGCATTTT
CASSSHRTGDSNQPQHF
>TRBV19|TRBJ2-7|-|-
TGTGCCAGTAGGGCGGGTCGGCTAGCTTCGAGCTCCTACGAGCAGTACTTC
CASRAGRLASSSYEQYF
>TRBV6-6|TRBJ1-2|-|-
TGTGCCAGCTCACCAGGGCAGACTAACTATGGCTACACCTTC
CASSPGQTNYGYTF
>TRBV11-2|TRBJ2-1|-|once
TGTGCCAGCAGCTACAGGTTGAGCTCCTACAATGAGCAGTTCTTC
CASSYRLSSYNEQFF
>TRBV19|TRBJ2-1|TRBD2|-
TGTGCCAGAATAGGGACTAGCAATGAGCAGTTCTTC
CARIGTSNEQFF
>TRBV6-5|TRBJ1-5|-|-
TGTGCCAGCGGTCAACAGCAAGATCAGCCCCAGCATTTT
CASGQQQDQPQHF
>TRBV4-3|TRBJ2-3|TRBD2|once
TGCGCCAGCAGCCAAGGGGGAGGGTGGACAGATACGCAGTATTTT
CASSQGGGWTDTQYF
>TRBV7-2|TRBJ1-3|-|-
TGTGCCAGCAGCCCTAGACAGAAAACAACCTCTGGAAACACCATATATTTT
CASSPRQKTTSGNTIYF
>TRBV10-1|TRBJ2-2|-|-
TGCGCCAGCAGTCCTCGGCGGGACGACGGGGAGCTGTTTTTT
CASSPRRDDGELFF
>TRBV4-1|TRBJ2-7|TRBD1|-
TGCGCCAGCAGCCTAAGACAGGGTGGGTACGAGCAGTACTTC
CASSLRQGGYEQYF
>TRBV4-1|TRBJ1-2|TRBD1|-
TGCGCCAGCAGCCAGGCGGACAGGGGGCCAGTTGGCTACACCTTC
CASSQADRGPVGYTF
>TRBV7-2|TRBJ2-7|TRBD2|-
TGTGCCAGCAGCTTTTCTAGCGGGAGGGCCCACGAGCAGTACTTC
CASSFSSGRAHEQYF
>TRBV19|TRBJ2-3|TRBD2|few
TGTGCCAGTAGTGGGGGACTAGCGGGAGGCCATCCTAGCACAGATACGCAGTATTTT
CASSGGLAGGHPSTDTQYF
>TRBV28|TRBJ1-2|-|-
TGTGCCAGCAGTACCCCGACAGCTAACTATGGCTACACCTTC
CASSTPTANYGYTF
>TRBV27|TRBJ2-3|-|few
TGTGCCAGCAGTTTATCGCCGGAGAAAAGCACAGATACGCAGTATTTT
CASSLSPEKSTDTQYF